This TCR beta chain was recorded in a study of cytomegalovirus exposure and HLA in healthy donors (dated by TCRdb to the late 2010s). Background on the whole study: An earlier analysis of roughly 630 of the donors reported 250 to 350 Gb of sequence data and around 110 million unique TCR beta sequences from about 180 million T cells. Roughly 300 gigabases of sequencing data and approximately 92 million unique TCR sequences made up an early release that covered fewer than 650 HLA-typed donors. Among the approximately 430 genotyped donors, approximately 81% belonged to the genetic ancestry cluster associated with self-reported Caucasian donors. The study aimed to test whether cataloging public T cell receptors could reveal signatures of past pathogen exposure. The T cell repertoires of 666 subjects were profiled by immunosequencing and related to cytomegalovirus serostatus. In addition to the first cohort of 666 subjects, a separate validation cohort of around 110 different subjects was used. To predict cytomegalovirus infection status, the study brought together high-throughput TCR immunosequencing, statistical association of individual TCRs with disease status, and machine learning. To study patterns of TCR occurrence, a later analysis re-analyzed previously published TCR beta repertoires from more than 550 donors and added high-resolution HLA genotyping. Rather than using new phenotypic data, the later analysis identified candidate immune exposures from TCR beta sequences and from how often those sequences occurred across donors. In an earlier analysis of 587 of the donors, high-throughput TCR beta sequencing was used to judge whether each TCR beta V gene segment behaved as functional or pseudogenic. Donor age, sex, ethnicity and CMV serostatus were collected together with the repertoire data. In a later genetic analysis, genome-wide SNP genotypes for about three fifths of the roughly 670 donors were used, and that subset was treated as a discovery cohort. All discovery cohort repertoires had been generated on a single sequencing platform. Class I and class II HLA loci were covered by the typing at four-digit resolution. The number of donors typed differed by locus, with about 629-640 for A, B, C, DRB1 and DQB1, over 500 for DQA1, nearly 610 for DPA1, and over 400 for DPB1. Because of strong linkage in the cohort, a handful of DR-DQ haplotypes were treated as single units for association and clustering. Among roughly 400 genotyped donors of the cohort, an average of roughly 240,000 unique TCR beta nucleotide sequences were sequenced per donor, around 20% of them non-productive. What the authors observed across the whole study: It was suggested by the authors that the approach could potentially be generalized to other disease states and immunological phenotypes. Compared with equally common non-associated chains, HLA-associated TCR beta chains in a later analysis were more clonally expanded and had lower generation probabilities. The only immune exposure information available for the cohort was CMV serostatus. Broadly in line with IMGT annotations, most TCR beta V segments showed up in productive rearrangements about 90% or about 30% of the time in an earlier analysis of around 550 of the donors. A further reported finding was that TCR beta sequences accurately predicted the HLA-A and HLA-B alleles for most subjects in the first cohort. A later genetic analysis associated a missense DCLRE1C variant with V-gene and J-gene trimming of TCR beta chains, and an independent cohort replicated the association. In a later analysis, 16,951 TCR beta sequences were associated with specific HLA alleles at a false discovery rate of 0.05. Because HLA typing was missing for some donors at each locus, association tests included only the typed subset. Three of the identified cytomegalovirus-associated TCR beta chains were confirmed in vitro to be specific for cytomegalovirus antigens. The cohort was sequenced for TCR beta chains only, and without alpha or paired-chain data the features that could be detected were limited. Because the 87-base-pair reads could not distinguish some IMGT-functional V segments, including TRBV6-2 and TRBV6-3, those segments were excluded. A later analysis found that TCR association rates varied across HLA loci, with DRB1 alleles showing the most associated TCRs and HLA-C alleles the fewest. The presence/absence analyses assumed that sequencing depth was roughly uniform across donors, and that assumption may not be true. A cluster of highly shared sequence variants was judged likely to represent a technical artifact of the sequencing pipeline. About 17 rarely observed V segments, including chromosome 9 orphons, were excluded from the earlier analysis of several hundred of the donors because counts were too low. In both the original and validation cohorts, the classifier was reported to diagnose cytomegalovirus status with high specificity and sensitivity. In a later analysis, most CMV-associated TCR beta chains were found to appear HLA-restricted, with HLA associations seemingly driven largely by CMV exposure. Assigning TCR associations to individual alleles was difficult when HLA alleles, especially DR and DQ, strongly co-occurred. In a later genetic analysis, fewer N-insertions in productive TCRs were reported among donors in an Asian-associated ancestry cluster than the approximately 630-donor mean. Several of the top co-occurrence clusters appeared to be linked to parvovirus B19, influenza, CMV and Epstein-Barr virus, according to a later analysis. Most TCR sequences were observed very rarely across donors, whereas some public TCRs were present in many individuals. The study gave a list of 150 to 200 TCR beta chains associated with cytomegalovirus. Linkage disequilibrium might explain the correlated functional status among segregating V segments, but an unknown experimental factor could not be excluded.

The cohort was made up of 666 healthy bone marrow donors. At the time of sampling, all cohort members were nominally healthy, though unrecorded immune exposures were likely present. The donor tested CMV seropositive and was one of the 289 seropositive cohort members. A peripheral blood sample was collected from each donor, and TCR beta sequencing was performed on peripheral blood mononuclear cells. The Qiagen DNeasy Blood Extraction Kit was used to extract genomic DNA from the blood cell samples. This clone was detected a few times. The specificity of this receptor is unknown. Per-nucleotide qualities are absent, and no much larger clonotype sits a single base away. Including cysteine and phenylalanine, the CDR3 has 11 amino acids. Kept here is only the CDR3 DNA, which spans 33 bases and is read in frame from base 1. V drops 3 bases and J drops 10 bases, leaving 9 bases in between. CDR1 and CDR2, per the germline V gene, are SQVTM and ANQGSEA.

The receptor library was made with the immunoSEQ multiplex PCR assay. For the multiplex PCR, a mixture combining 60 forward primers for TCR Vbeta segments and 13 reverse primers for TCR Jbeta segments was used. The CDR3 region of rearranged TCR beta genes was amplified from genomic DNA by a multiplex PCR assay. The Illumina HiSeq System was used to sequence the amplified TCR beta libraries as 87-base-pair reads. Per the authors' processing: In a later analysis, about 80 million unique TCR beta chains were counted across the 650 to 750 repertoires, and approximately 9.9 million of these chains were shared by at least two donors. A nearest-neighbor algorithm error-corrected the raw reads and collapsed the reads into unique sequences, merging closely related sequences to remove PCR and sequencing errors. Alignment of CDR3 sequences to IMGT reference sequences was used to assign V, D and J gene segments. For a sequence to be retained, a match of at least six nucleotides was required to both a V gene segment and a J gene segment. Rearrangements were classified as productive when the CDR3 lacked stop codons and remained in frame with V and J, and all other rearrangements were classified as non-productive. CDR3 was defined according to IMGT convention as the region running from the second conserved V-encoded cysteine to the conserved J-encoded phenylalanine. The earlier analysis of about 620 of the donors excluded sequences that lacked an unambiguous match to a single V gene segment. An earlier analysis of fewer than 750 of the donors classified V segments as functional when productive rearrangements were above 56.7% and as segregating when the standard deviation between donors was above 5%. A statistical classification framework was built for diagnosing cytomegalovirus status from the catalog of TCR beta chain sequences. V and J gene assignment, in a later analysis, came from comparing TCR nucleotide sequences with IMGT/GENE-DB human TR gene sequences. In a later analysis, CDR3 sequences and most-parsimonious VDJ recombination scenarios were assigned using the TCRdist pipeline. In a later analysis, each TCR beta chain was defined by its CDR3 amino acid sequence together with its V-gene family, and reads lacking a unique V-gene family were excluded. In a later analysis, 450 to 600 highly shared, low-generation-probability nucleotide sequences were removed to address suspected cross-contamination and a sequencing artifact. For each public chain, a later analysis derived a clonal expansion index from normalized ranks of inferred template counts within each repertoire. In a later analysis, generation probabilities were computed with a VDJ recombination model fitted to out-of-frame rearrangements, and the resulting probabilities were checked against IGoR. Hypergeometric tests were used in a later analysis to score TCR-TCR, TCR-HLA and TCR-CMV co-occurrence, with a repertoire-size bias correction applied to the TCR pairs. A later analysis estimated false discovery rates by permuting HLA or CMV assignments 20 times. In a later analysis, co-occurring TCRs were grouped using DBSCAN, and TCRdist sequence similarity was added for clustering within HLA-allele-positive subsets. Repertoires with fewer than 30,000 or more than 120,000 public chains, plus five repertoires with anomalous nucleotide sharing, were excluded from co-occurrence clustering. TCRdb took this table from immuneACCESS and kept in-frame rearrangements with V and J called. Such tables lack part of the clones; where checked against another copy, unresolved V genes explain under half of the gap, and the rest is unexplained. V and J calls and clone size are given by that table; D and trimming were obtained from the DNA. The sample table contains some 110,000 clones; only one count was recorded for about 13% of them. 16% of the sample is held by the ten biggest clonotypes.

Sample: PBMCs. The chain is assembled from TRBV29-1 and TRBJ1-4; perhaps TRBD1 is the D gene, with 5 bases matching. The receptor comes from a man aged 35 to 55 in good health and CMV-seropositive. CDR3 loop: CSVDSQGKLFF. The nucleotide sequence is TGCAGCGTTGATAGTCAGGGAAAACTGTTTTTT.